The sequence of this TCR beta chain was determined in a study of shared clonotypes between healthy human individuals. Trimming pared 10 bases from V and 1 base from J, leaving 8 bases between. Germline CDR1 is LNHDA and CDR2 is SQIVND (reference sequence). The CDR3 runs to 13 residues. Study-wide findings and caveats: Relative to their counterparts shared across all four donors, non-shared clonotypes exhibited diminished generation probabilities.

Regarding this clone: What it recognizes is unknown.

Naive CD8 cells lacked CD45RO and underwent positive selection for CCR7, leaving out terminally differentiated effector memory CD45RA+ cells. Recent vaccinations or acute infections were absent in the healthy HIV-negative adult donors. Only in-frame clones appear in the TCRdb table, and some are missing; sequencing was by immunoSEQ multiplex PCR. Found here are around 620,000 clones, 90% to 95% of them singletons; the top ten hold over 0.095%. Input material: naive CD8+ T cells sorted from blood. The genes are TRBV19 and TRBJ2-6; D is perhaps TRBD2 (6 bases). This receptor was taken from a woman aged 25-40 years in good health. The CDR3 nucleotides are TGTGCCACCGGGACTTCTGGGGCCAACGTCCTGACTTTC. Translated: CATGTSGANVLTF.